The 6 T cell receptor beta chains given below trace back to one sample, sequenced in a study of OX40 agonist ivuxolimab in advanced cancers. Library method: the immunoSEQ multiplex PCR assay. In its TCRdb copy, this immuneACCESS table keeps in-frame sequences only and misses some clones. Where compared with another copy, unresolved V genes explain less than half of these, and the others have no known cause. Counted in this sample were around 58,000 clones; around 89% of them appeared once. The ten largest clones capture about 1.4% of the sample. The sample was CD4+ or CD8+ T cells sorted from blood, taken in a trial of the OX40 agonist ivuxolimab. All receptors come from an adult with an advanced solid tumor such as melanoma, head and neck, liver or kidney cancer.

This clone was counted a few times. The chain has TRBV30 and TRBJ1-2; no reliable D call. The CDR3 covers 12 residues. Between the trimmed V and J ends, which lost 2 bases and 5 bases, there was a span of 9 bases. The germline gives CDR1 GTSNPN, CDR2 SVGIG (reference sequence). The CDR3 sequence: CAWSRTEYGYTF. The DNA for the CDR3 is TGTGCCTGGAGTCGGACGGAGTATGGCTACACCTTC.

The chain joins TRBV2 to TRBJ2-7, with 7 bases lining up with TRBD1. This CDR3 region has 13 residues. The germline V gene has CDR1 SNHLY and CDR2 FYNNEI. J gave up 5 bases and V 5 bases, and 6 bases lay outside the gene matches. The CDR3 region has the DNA TGTGCCAGCAGTCCCTTTACAGGGGACGAGCAGTACTTC. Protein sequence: CASSPFTGDEQYF.

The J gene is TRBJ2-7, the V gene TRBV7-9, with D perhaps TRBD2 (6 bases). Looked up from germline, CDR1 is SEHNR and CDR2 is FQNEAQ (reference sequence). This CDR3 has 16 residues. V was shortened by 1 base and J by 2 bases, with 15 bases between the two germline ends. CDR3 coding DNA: TGTGCCAGCAGCTTAGATTTGGCTAGCGTAGCCTACGAGCAGTACTTC. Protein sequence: CASSLDLASVAYEQYF. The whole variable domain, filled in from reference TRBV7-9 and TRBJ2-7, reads DTGVSQNPRHKITKRGQNVTFRCDPISEHNRLYWYRQTLGQGPEFLTYFQNEAQLEKSRLLSDRFSAERPKGSFSTLEIQRTEQGDSAMYLCASSLDLASVAYEQYFGPGTRLTVT.

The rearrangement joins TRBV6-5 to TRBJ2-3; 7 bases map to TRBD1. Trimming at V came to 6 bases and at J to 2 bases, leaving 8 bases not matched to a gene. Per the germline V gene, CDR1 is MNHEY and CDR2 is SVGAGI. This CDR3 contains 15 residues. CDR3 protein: CASSLTGTDTDTQYF. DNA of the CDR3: TGTGCCAGCAGCCTAACCGGGACAGACACAGATACGCAGTATTTT.

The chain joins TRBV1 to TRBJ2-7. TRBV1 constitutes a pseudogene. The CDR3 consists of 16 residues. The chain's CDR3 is CTSSQDLSPASYEQYF. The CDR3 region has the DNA TGCACCAGCAGCCAAGATCTATCCCCGGCCTCCTACGAGCAGTACTTC.

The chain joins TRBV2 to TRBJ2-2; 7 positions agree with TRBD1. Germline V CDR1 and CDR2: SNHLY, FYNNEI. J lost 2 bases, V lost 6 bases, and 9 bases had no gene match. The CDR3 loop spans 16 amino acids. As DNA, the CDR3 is TGTGCCAGCAGCGAAACAGGGACAGCCAACACCGGGGAGCTGTTTTTT. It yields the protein CASSETGTANTGELFF.